This TCR beta chain was sequenced during a study of blood T cell repertoires in COVID-19 (dated by TCRdb to 2018 to 2021). Background for the entire study: Samples from collaborators originated in the United States, Italy and Spain and spanned both the acute and convalescent phases of COVID-19. The material from the prospective study consisted of cDNA or gDNA derived from T cells, B-cell-depleted T cells, or PBMCs. The dataset comprised deeply sampled blood TCRbeta repertoires from subjects exposed to, actively infected with, or recovered from COVID-19. The repertoires were released in a freely available public database meant as a resource for research on the immune response to SARS-CoV-2. The samples were drawn from the first 160 participants of the ongoing ImmuneRACE study and from 1,254 subjects provided by 6 global collaborators. A de-identified subject ID, COVID-19 status, age in years and sex were almost always included in the sample metadata. Where available, HLA class I and class II types were taken from metadata supplied by the sample provider and were not determined by assay-based typing.

TCRbeta CDR3 regions were amplified from genomic DNA using the immunoSEQ Assay, a bias-controlled multiplex PCR. The source study handled its data this way. Nucleated cell counts per sample were estimated from amplification of reference gene primers within the assay. Sequence reads were collapsed and filtered to measure the absolute abundance of every unique TCRbeta CDR3 rearrangement. For each sample, productive Simpson clonality was calculated by taking the square root of Simpson's diversity index across productive rearrangements. What TCRdb holds here is the immuneACCESS table cut down to in-frame rearrangements. Part of the clones is not present; checked against another copy, under half of the missing clones reflect an unresolved V gene, and the others are unexplained. D and trimming come from the DNA, and the V and J calls and clone size come from that table. The sample table contains 210,000 or so clones; only one count was recorded for around 84% of them. Nearly 7.5% of the sample is in the top ten clones.

Participants in the prospective study were enrolled through a virtual design, were aged 18 to 89 years, and lived in approximately 24 United States geographic areas. Cohort assignment in the prospective study relied on participant-reported clinical history from a screening survey and a study questionnaire. Mobile phlebotomists in the prospective study collected whole blood, serum and a nasopharyngeal or oropharyngeal swab from every participant. Over a roughly 2-month period, participants in the prospective study had the option of providing additional blood draws and questionnaires. Before DNA extraction, prospective study blood samples were shipped either frozen or at room temperature. Its CDR3 holds 12 amino acids, cysteine through phenylalanine. The CDR3 DNA has 36 bases and is translated from base 1. Taken from the germline V gene, the CDR1 and CDR2 loops are SQVTM and ANQGSEA. The V end gives up 6 bases and the J end 8 bases, leaving 9 bases in the junction not matched to a gene.

Study-wide findings and limitations: How much clinical and demographic metadata was included differed by source and by participant, and the metadata was provided uncurated.

A word on this clone: This clone's antigen is unknown. No qualities accompany the bases; no much larger clone lies one base away.

In this chain, TRBV29-1 is recombined with TRBJ1-2, with TRBD1 matching 7 junction bases. The sequence derives from a woman between 35 and 50 years old with acute COVID-19. The sequencing input was PBMCs or T cells enriched from blood (not recorded which). The nucleotide sequence is TGCAGCGTCCGGGACAGCCTTCTGGGCTACACCTTC. Translated, this gives CSVRDSLLGYTF. Extended through the reference TRBV29-1 and TRBJ1-2 proteins, this CDR3 yields the full variable domain: SAVISQKPSRDICQRGTSLTIQCQVDSQVTMMFWYRQQPGQSLTLIATANQGSEATYESGFVIDKFPISRPNLTFSTLTVSNMSPEDSSIYLCSVRDSLLGYTFGSGTRLTVV.